This entry describes one T cell receptor (beta chain). Its antigen is still unknown. At the DNA level, this CDR3 is encoded by other sequences in the same sample as well. This sample was taken from a study of shared clonotypes between healthy human individuals. Deep-level settings were used for running the assay. Only in-frame clones appear in the TCRdb table, and some are missing; sequencing was by immunoSEQ multiplex PCR. The sample lists about 2.4 million clones; 90% to 95% were seen once. Whole-study findings and limits: Among donors, clonotype sharing was expected to be affected by sequencing depth. The rarefaction results pointed to incomplete sorted-subset sequencing despite large depth. Naive subsets usually exceeded memory subsets in estimated richness.

Germline lookup yields CDR1 SGHRS and CDR2 YFSETQ. V dropped 2 bases and J dropped 1 base, with 6 bases sitting between them. CDR3 length: 13 amino acids. The clonotype was recovered from a man between 18 and 29 years old in good health. Some clones in this sample may be carry-over from other donors' samples. The J gene is TRBJ1-1, the V gene TRBV5-1; D is unclear. Sequenced material: naive CD4+ T cells from PBMCs. The subset: CD45RA+ positively selected. CDR3 nucleotides: TGCGCCAGCAGCTTCCGGGGGAACACTGAAGCTTTCTTT. Its translation is CASSFRGNTEAFF.